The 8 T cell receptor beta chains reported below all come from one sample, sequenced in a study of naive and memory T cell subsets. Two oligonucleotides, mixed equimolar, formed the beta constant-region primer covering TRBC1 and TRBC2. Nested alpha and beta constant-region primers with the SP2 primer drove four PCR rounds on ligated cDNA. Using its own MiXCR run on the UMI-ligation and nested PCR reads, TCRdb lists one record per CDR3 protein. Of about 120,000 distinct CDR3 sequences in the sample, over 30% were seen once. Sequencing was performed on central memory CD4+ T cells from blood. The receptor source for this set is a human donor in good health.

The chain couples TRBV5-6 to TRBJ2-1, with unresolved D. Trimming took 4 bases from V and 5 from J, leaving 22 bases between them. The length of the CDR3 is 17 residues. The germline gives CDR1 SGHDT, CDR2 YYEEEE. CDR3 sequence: CASSASLGYTTHNEQFF. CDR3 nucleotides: TGTGCCAGCAGCGCAAGTCTGGGCTACACAACACACAATGAGCAGTTCTTC. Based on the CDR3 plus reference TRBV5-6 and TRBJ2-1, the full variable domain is DAGVTQSPTHLIKTRGQQVTLRCSPKSGHDTVSWYQQALGQGPQFIFQYYEEEERQRGNFPDRFSGHQFPNYSSELNVNALLLGDSALYLCASSASLGYTTHNEQFFGPGTRLTVL.

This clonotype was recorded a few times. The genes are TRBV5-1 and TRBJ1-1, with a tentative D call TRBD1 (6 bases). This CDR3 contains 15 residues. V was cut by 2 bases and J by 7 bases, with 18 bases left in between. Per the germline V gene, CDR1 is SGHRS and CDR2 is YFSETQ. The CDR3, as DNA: TGCGCCAGCAGCTTTTACTATACAGGGTTGGATGAAGCTTTCTTT. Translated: CASSFYYTGLDEAFF.

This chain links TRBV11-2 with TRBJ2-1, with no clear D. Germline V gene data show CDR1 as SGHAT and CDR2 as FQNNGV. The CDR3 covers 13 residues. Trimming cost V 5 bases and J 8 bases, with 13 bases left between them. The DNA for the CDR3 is TGTGCCAGCAGCCTCAATACGCCCCATGAGCAGTTCTTC. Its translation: CASSLNTPHEQFF.

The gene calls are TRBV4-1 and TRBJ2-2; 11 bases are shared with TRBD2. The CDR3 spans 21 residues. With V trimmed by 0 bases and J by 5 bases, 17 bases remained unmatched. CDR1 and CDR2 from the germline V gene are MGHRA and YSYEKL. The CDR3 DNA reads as TGCGCCAGCAGCCAAGATCGGGGGGGGCTAGCGGGAGGATGGGGAACCGGGGAGCTGTTTTTT. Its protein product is CASSQDRGGLAGGWGTGELFF.

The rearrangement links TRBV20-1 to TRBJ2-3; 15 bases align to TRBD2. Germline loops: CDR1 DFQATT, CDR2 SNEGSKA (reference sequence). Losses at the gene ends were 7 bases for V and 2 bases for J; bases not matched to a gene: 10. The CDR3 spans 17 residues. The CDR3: CSGERTSGREPTDTQYF. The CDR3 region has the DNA TGCAGTGGAGAAAGGACTAGCGGGAGGGAGCCCACAGATACGCAGTATTTT.

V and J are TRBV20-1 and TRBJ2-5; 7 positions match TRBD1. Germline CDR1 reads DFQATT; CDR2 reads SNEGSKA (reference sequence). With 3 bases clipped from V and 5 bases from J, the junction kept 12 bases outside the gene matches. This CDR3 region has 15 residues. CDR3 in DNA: TGCAGTGCTAGCCGCATCGACAGGGAACGGGAGACCCAGTACTTC. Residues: CSASRIDRERETQYF.

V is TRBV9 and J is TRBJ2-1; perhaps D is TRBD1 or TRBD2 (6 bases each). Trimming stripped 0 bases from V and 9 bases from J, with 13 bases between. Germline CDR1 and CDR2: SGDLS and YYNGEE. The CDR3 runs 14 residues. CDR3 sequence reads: CASSVVRGVGEQFF. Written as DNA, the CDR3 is TGTGCCAGCAGCGTAGTGAGGGGGGTTGGTGAGCAGTTCTTC.

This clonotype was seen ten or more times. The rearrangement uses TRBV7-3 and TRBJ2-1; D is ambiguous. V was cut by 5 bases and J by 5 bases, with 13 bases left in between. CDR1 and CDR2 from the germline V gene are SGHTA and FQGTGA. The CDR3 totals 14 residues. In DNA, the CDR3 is TGTGCCAGCAGCCACCCCTCTAGGGACAATGAGCAGTTCTTC. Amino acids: CASSHPSRDNEQFF.